Listed here is a single T cell receptor (beta chain). MiXCR, run by TCRdb on the RT-PCR reads, gives a single entry per CDR3 protein. The sample shows 650,000 to 800,000 distinct CDR3 sequences, approximately 15% of them seen only once. Trimming cost V 5 bases and J 9 bases; bases outside gene matches: 12. The CDR3 has 14 amino acids. Germline V gives CDR1 SGHVS, CDR2 FQNEAQ. What was sequenced was memory CD4+ T cells from blood. The rearrangement joins TRBV7-8 to TRBJ2-5, with 7 bases matching TRBD2. This clonotype was obtained from a female donor in good health, serving as a healthy control. CDR3 sequence (DNA): TGTGCCAGCAGCGGTAGTCGGGGGGATGATGCCCAGTACTTC. Amino acid sequence: CASSGSRGDDAQYF.